What follows are 32 T cell receptor beta chains derived from one specimen sequenced in a study of a mutant IDH1 vaccine in newly diagnosed glioma. Profiled with immunoSEQ multiplex PCR; TCRdb holds only in-frame clones, not every one. The table includes roughly 64,000 clones, roughly 71% detected once. No antigen has been assigned to these receptors. The time point denotes: week 35, safety follow-up. Doses of 300 ug of mutant IDH1 20-mer peptide were given with topical imiquimod. Sequenced material: PBMCs, taken from a glioma patient whose treatment included an IDH1 peptide vaccine. Receptor source: a man in his fifties with glioma.

V and J are TRBV2 and TRBJ1-2; 8 nucleotides line up with TRBD1. CDR3 length equals 14 residues. CDR1 and CDR2 from the germline V gene are SNHLY and FYNNEI. Losses at the gene ends were 6 bases for V and 0 bases for J; bases not matched to a gene: 3. CDR3 DNA sequence: TGTGCCAGCAGCCAACAGGGGGCTAACTATGGCTACACCTTC. The encoded protein is CASSQQGANYGYTF. Variable domain in full (rest from reference TRBV2 and TRBJ1-2): EPEVTQTPSHQVTQMGQEVILRCVPISNHLYFYWYRQILGQKVEFLVSFYNNEISEKSEIFDDQFSVERPDGSNFTLKIRSTKLEDSAMYFCASSQQGANYGYTFGSGTRLTVV.

Points on this clone: One end of the junction fails to match germline, which may point to a read error. The V gene is TRBV7-7, the J gene TRBJ2-1; TRBD1 agrees at 9 bases. Per the germline V gene, CDR1 is SSHAT and CDR2 is FNYEAQ (reference sequence). The CDR3 is made up of 15 amino acids. CDR3 sequence reads: CASSSYRGPNNEQFF. The CDR3 DNA reads TGTGCTAGCAGCTCTTACAGGGGGCCTAACAATGAGCAGTTCTTC.

The chain is built from TRBV6-1 and TRBJ2-3, with 14 bases aligning to TRBD2. The trim removed 4 bases at V and 3 bases at J, leaving 0 bases unmatched. This CDR3 region has 15 residues. Germline CDR1 is MNHNS and CDR2 is SASEGT. The CDR3 DNA reads as TGTGCCAGCAGTGGGACTAGCGGGGGGACAGATACGCAGTATTTT. Amino acids: CASSGTSGGTDTQYF.

The rearrangement uses TRBV21-1 and TRBJ2-5; TRBD2 is the table's D call, not checked against the DNA. TRBV21-1 is shown as a pseudogene. This CDR3 spans 19 amino acids. CDR3 in amino acids: CASSNPRERGGPCQETQYF. DNA of the CDR3: TGTGCCAGCAGCAACCCCAGGGAGCGGGGGGGCCCGTGCCAAGAGACCCAGTACTTC.

The rearrangement joins TRBV19 to TRBJ1-5, with D perhaps matching TRBD1 (5 bases). Trimming pared 7 bases from V and 4 bases from J, leaving 17 bases between. The CDR3 runs to 15 residues. Germline loops: CDR1 LNHDA, CDR2 SQIVND (reference sequence). Here the CDR3 reads CASNLRQGWNQPQHF. The CDR3 bases are TGTGCCAGTAACCTAAGGCAGGGATGGAATCAGCCCCAGCATTTT.

CDR3 coding DNA: TGTGCCAGCACCTCGGGGGGGCGCGATGGCTACACCTTC. This sequence encodes CASTSGGRDGYTF. The chain has TRBV28 and TRBJ1-2; a possible D gene is TRBD1 (6 bases). The CDR3 is 13 amino acids. Germline lookup yields CDR1 MDHEN and CDR2 SYDVKM. V was clipped by 7 bases and J by 6 bases, with 15 bases between them.

The J gene is TRBJ1-1, the V gene TRBV12-5, with D possibly TRBD1 on 5 matching bases. With 6 bases removed from V and 9 bases from J, the gap between germline ends came to 11 bases. CDR3 size: 11 residues. Per the germline V gene, CDR1 is LGHNT and CDR2 is FRNRAP. The CDR3 coding sequence is TGTGCTAGTGGCTGGGGGGAGCAAGCTTTCTTT. Protein product: CASGWGEQAFF.

The V call is TRBV9, the J call TRBJ1-5; 9 bases match TRBD1. This CDR3 is 14 amino acids long. The V and J ends lost 4 bases and 6 bases, in that order; junction bases with no gene match: 5. Germline CDR1 SGDLS, CDR2 YYNGEE. CDR3 bases: TGTGCCAGCAGCAGGGGACAGGGAAGTCAGCCCCAGCATTTT. Amino acid sequence: CASSRGQGSQPQHF.

This clone was detected a few times. The chain uses TRBV2 and TRBJ1-4; no definite D call. Trimming took 7 bases from V and 0 from J, leaving 9 bases between them. The V gene's germline CDR1 is SNHLY and CDR2 FYNNEI. This CDR3 is built from 14 residues. The CDR3 spells CASKREPTNEKLFF. CDR3 bases: TGTGCCAGCAAAAGGGAACCAACTAATGAAAAACTGTTTTTT.

Only a few counts were recorded for this clone. J is TRBJ1-1 and V is TRBV28; D gene unclear. The CDR3 runs to 12 residues. Trimming stripped 7 bases from V and 2 bases from J, with 8 bases between. Germline CDR1 and CDR2: MDHEN and SYDVKM. The chain's CDR3 is CASNPLNTEAFF. For the CDR3, the DNA is TGTGCCAGCAACCCCCTAAACACTGAAGCTTTCTTT.

The chain joins TRBV30 to TRBJ1-1; TRBD1 agrees at 10 bases. From germline, CDR1 is GTSNPN and CDR2 SVGIG (reference sequence). Trimming at V came to 1 base and at J to 6 bases, leaving 8 bases not matched to a gene. This CDR3 region has 15 residues. The CDR3 nucleotides read TGTGCCTGGAGTGGGGGACAGGGGCGGTTTGCTGAAGCTTTCTTT. Amino acid sequence: CAWSGGQGRFAEAFF.

This clone was seen only a few times. The chain combines TRBV30 with TRBJ2-7, with 8 bases lining up with TRBD1. V shed 0 bases and J 7 bases; nucleotides not matched to a gene: 5. The CDR3 totals 13 residues. Looked up from germline, CDR1 is GTSNPN and CDR2 is SVGIG (reference sequence). The DNA of the CDR3 is TGTGCCTGGAGTGTAGGCAGGGGGCGGGAGCAGTACTTC. It is translated as CAWSVGRGREQYF.

The genes are TRBV4-3 and TRBJ2-2, with a tentative D call TRBD2 (5 bases). Looked up from germline, CDR1 is LGHNA and CDR2 is YSLEER. The CDR3 totals 16 residues. Trimming took off 0 bases at V and 6 bases at J, with 14 bases between the two ends. The CDR3 sequence: CASSQDRRPGSGELFF. In nucleotides, the CDR3 is TGCGCCAGCAGCCAAGATAGGCGACCGGGGTCCGGGGAGCTGTTTTTT.

The V and J genes are TRBV5-1 and TRBJ2-7; possible D gene TRBD1, 5 bases. Trimming pared 1 base from V and 2 bases from J, leaving 10 bases between. This CDR3 spans 14 amino acids. Germline CDR1 is SGHRS and CDR2 is YFSETQ. The CDR3 loop reads CASSLTQGPYEQYF. The CDR3 DNA reads as TGCGCCAGCAGCTTGACCCAGGGCCCCTACGAGCAGTACTTC.

This clone was seen a handful of times. V gene TRBV11-2 combines with J gene TRBJ2-1; the D is unclear. The germline V and J ends were trimmed by 5 bases and 4 bases, with 9 bases remaining between them. CDR1 is SGHAT, CDR2 FQNNGV, per germline. The CDR3 extends over 13 amino acids. The CDR3 nucleotides read TGTGCCAGCAGCGACGAACAGTACAATGAGCAGTTCTTC. This encodes CASSDEQYNEQFF.

The chain is built from TRBV10-3 and TRBJ2-7; maybe TRBD2 (5 bases). V lost 3 bases to trimming and J lost 7 bases, with 7 bases between them. This CDR3 contains 11 residues. The germline CDR1 and CDR2 sequences are ENHRY and SYGVKD. The CDR3, as DNA: TGTGCCATCAGTGAAACGGGGGAGCAGTACTTC. It codes for CAISETGEQYF.

This sequence joins TRBV7-2 and TRBJ1-2; TRBD1 matches at 9 bases. Trimming removed 5 bases from V and 6 bases from J; junction bases left unmatched: 4. This CDR3 spans 13 amino acids. The germline gives CDR1 SGHTA, CDR2 FQGNSA. The CDR3 bases are TGTGCCAGCAGCCCTGGGACAGGGAATGGCTACACCTTC. It specifies CASSPGTGNGYTF.

This clone showed up just once. The V gene is TRBV27, the J gene TRBJ2-1; no clear D. Trimming left V 1 base short and J 10 bases short, with 17 bases between. Germline V lookup: CDR1 MNHEY, CDR2 SMNVEV (reference sequence). This CDR3 is built from 15 residues. This CDR3 is CASSLLDLSSQEQFF. DNA for the CDR3: TGTGCCAGCAGTTTATTAGACCTTTCTTCGCAGGAGCAGTTCTTC.

The J gene is TRBJ2-3, the V gene TRBV7-2; D assignment may be TRBD1 or TRBD2 (6 bases each). The CDR3 contains 15 residues. V lost 1 base and J lost 4, with 12 bases in between. The V gene's germline CDR1 is SGHTA and CDR2 FQGNSA. For the CDR3, the DNA is TGTGCCAGCAGCTTAGGGGGGGCCTGGCCAGATACGCAGTATTTT. Protein product: CASSLGGAWPDTQYF.

The chain couples TRBV29-1 to TRBJ2-7, with D perhaps matching TRBD1 (5 bases). The length of the CDR3 is 12 residues. Germline V gene lookup returns CDR1 SQVTM and CDR2 ANQGSEA. V was trimmed by 5 bases and J by 4 bases, leaving 12 bases between them. CDR3 loop: CSVLQDSYEQYF. In nucleotides, the CDR3 is TGCAGCGTTTTACAGGATTCTTACGAGCAGTACTTC.

V gene TRBV6-1 combines with J gene TRBJ2-1; 10 positions match TRBD2. The CDR3 length is 14 residues. Trimming at V came to 6 bases and at J to 10 bases, leaving 9 bases not matched to a gene. CDR1 is MNHNS and CDR2 is SASEGT in the germline V gene. The DNA of the CDR3 is TGTGCCAGCAGCGTTAGCGGGGGGATCCGGGAGCAGTTCTTC. Translated: CASSVSGGIREQFF.

This clone has more than one count but fewer than ten. The chain combines TRBV30 with TRBJ1-2; TRBD1 matches at 8 bases. The CDR3 is 13 amino acids. Germline loops: CDR1 GTSNPN, CDR2 SVGIG (reference sequence). With V trimmed by 5 bases and J by 3 bases, 5 bases remained unmatched. CDR3 amino acids: CAWADRVDYGYTF. The CDR3 region has the DNA TGTGCCTGGGCGGACAGGGTCGACTATGGCTACACCTTC.

The V and J genes are TRBV10-3 and TRBJ2-3; tentative D call: TRBD2 (7 bases). The CDR3 covers 16 residues. The germline V gene has CDR1 ENHRY and CDR2 SYGVKD. Deletions cut 3 bases from V and 2 bases from J, with 15 bases between. The CDR3 DNA sequence: TGTGCCATCAGTGACCCCCGCGGGGGCGCCACAGATACGCAGTATTTT. Translation: CAISDPRGGATDTQYF.

This clone was counted between two and nine times. The rearrangement links TRBV28 to TRBJ1-1, with D unresolved. This CDR3 spans 14 amino acids. Germline V gene lookup returns CDR1 MDHEN and CDR2 SYDVKM. With 6 bases removed from V and 4 bases from J, the gap between germline ends came to 15 bases. In DNA form, the CDR3 reads TGTGCCAGCAGGGAAGGGCGACCAAGCACTGAAGCTTTCTTT. Translated, it gives CASREGRPSTEAFF.

The gene calls are TRBV29-1 and TRBJ1-5; TRBD1 matches at 10 bases. J was trimmed by 2 bases and V by 4 bases; bases with no gene match: 2. The CDR3 runs 14 residues. The germline CDR1 and CDR2 sequences are SQVTM and ANQGSEA. The chain's CDR3 is CSVAGQGRNQPQHF. CDR3 in DNA: TGCAGCGTTGCGGGACAGGGGCGCAATCAGCCCCAGCATTTT.

J is TRBJ2-2 and V is TRBV28; D is unclear. There are 17 residues in the CDR3. Germline CDR1 is MDHEN and CDR2 is SYDVKM. The germline V and J ends were trimmed by 1 base and 0 bases, with 12 bases remaining between them. CDR3: CASSLSQFRSNTGELFF. The CDR3 bases are TGTGCCAGCAGTTTATCGCAGTTCCGTTCGAACACCGGGGAGCTGTTTTTT.

This rearrangement joins TRBV18 to TRBJ2-7; D is unclear. V shed 1 base and J shed 5 bases, with 9 bases lying between them. This CDR3 is built from 13 residues. The germline V gene has CDR1 KGHSH and CDR2 LQKENI. CDR3 in DNA: TGTGCCAGCTCACCACAGGACGGAAACGAGCAGTACTTC. Its translation is CASSPQDGNEQYF.

The chain has TRBV10-1 and TRBJ1-1; the D is unclear. The CDR3 runs to 14 residues. Germline CDR1 WNHNN, CDR2 SYGVQD (reference sequence). The V end lost 0 bases, the J end lost 4 bases, and 9 bases lay between the germline ends. This CDR3 reads CASSESGWGTEAFF. In DNA, the CDR3 is TGCGCCAGCAGTGAGTCGGGGTGGGGCACTGAAGCTTTCTTT.

The chain carries TRBV10-3 and TRBJ2-5; D gene ambiguous. V was shortened by 2 bases and J by 3 bases, with 10 bases between the two germline ends. The CDR3 runs 14 residues. Germline V gene sequence: CDR1 ENHRY, CDR2 SYGVKD. The CDR3 loop is CAISEGPTKETQYF. CDR3 DNA sequence: TGTGCCATCAGTGAGGGCCCGACAAAAGAGACCCAGTACTTC.

This chain joins TRBV5-6 and TRBJ2-7, with TRBD1 as a possible D gene (6 bases). Germline V CDR1 and CDR2: SGHDT, YYEEEE. The ends were cut back, 6 bases at V and 0 bases at J, with 13 bases in the middle. The CDR3 has 14 amino acids. The CDR3: CASNKQGSSYEQYF. CDR3 sequence (DNA): TGTGCCAGCAACAAACAGGGATCCTCCTACGAGCAGTACTTC.

V gene TRBV7-6 combines with J gene TRBJ1-4; D possibly corresponds to TRBD1 (5 bases). The germline V and J ends were trimmed by 5 bases and 4 bases, with 14 bases remaining between them. The CDR3 has 15 amino acids. Looked up from germline, CDR1 is SGHVS and CDR2 is FNYEAQ. CDR3 in DNA: TGTGCCAGCAGCCCCGCCGGGGGATATAATGAAAAACTGTTTTTT. This translates into CASSPAGGYNEKLFF.

This clone has a single count. The chain employs TRBV5-1 and TRBJ2-7, with TRBD1 matching 8 bases. This CDR3 contains 15 residues. Looked up from germline, CDR1 is SGHRS and CDR2 is YFSETQ. The V segment lost 6 bases and the J segment 3 bases; nucleotides outside the gene matches: 11. CDR3 coding DNA: TGCGCCAGCACGCCAGGGGGCCCGGGGATCTACGAGCAGTACTTC. Protein sequence: CASTPGGPGIYEQYF.